The present TCR beta chain was sequenced within a study of shared clonotypes between healthy human individuals. CD8 cells classed as naive were CD45RO-negative and positively selected for CCR7, excluding terminally differentiated effector memory CD45RA+ cells. The CDR3 runs to 17 residues. The V segment lost 0 bases and the J segment 4 bases; nucleotides outside the gene matches: 7. Germline V gene data show CDR1 as SGHTA and CDR2 as FQGTGA. Deep was the level used in running the assay. Assay: immunoSEQ multiplex PCR; the TCRdb copy retains only in-frame clones and omits some. Of about 650,000 clones listed, 95% to 96% are singletons.

Sequences were obtained from naive CD8+ T cells sorted from blood. V gene TRBV7-3 combines with J gene TRBJ2-3; 10 bases line up with TRBD2. The receptor was isolated from a woman under 40 in good health. The CDR3 loop reads CASSLTEASGRSDTQYF. The CDR3 coding sequence is TGTGCCAGCAGCTTAACGGAGGCTAGCGGGAGATCAGATACGCAGTATTTT.